The T cell receptor beta chain under discussion was sequenced for a study of blood T cell repertoires in COVID-19 (dated by TCRdb to about 2020). At the level of the whole study: Collaborator samples came from the United States, Italy and Spain and covered acute and convalescent phases of COVID-19. Samples were obtained from the ongoing ImmuneRACE study (first 160 participants) and from over a thousand subjects provided by 6 global collaborators. Where available, HLA class I and class II types were taken from metadata supplied by the sample provider and were not determined by assay-based typing. The prospective study material was composed of cDNA or gDNA derived from T cells, B-cell-depleted T cells, or PBMCs. The dataset comprised deeply sampled blood TCRbeta repertoires from subjects exposed to, actively infected with, or recovered from COVID-19. The repertoires were released in a freely available public database intended as a resource for research on the immune response to SARS-CoV-2. Nearly every sample came with metadata listing a de-identified subject ID, COVID-19 status, age in years and sex.

With regard to this clone: The specificity of this receptor is unknown. Qualities for individual bases were not recorded, and no much larger clone is one base off.

The immunoSEQ Assay, a bias-controlled multiplex PCR, was used to amplify TCRbeta CDR3 regions from genomic DNA. The authors processed their data as follows. The number of nucleated cells in each sample was estimated by amplification of reference gene primers within the assay. To quantify the absolute abundance of each unique TCRbeta CDR3 rearrangement, sequence reads were collapsed and filtered. Productive Simpson clonality was computed per sample as the square root of Simpson's diversity index over productive rearrangements. This immuneACCESS table, as held by TCRdb, lists in-frame sequences with V and J called but not all clones. Of the missing ones, under half trace to an unresolved V gene in checked studies; the others have no known cause. The DNA was the basis for D and trimming; V, J and clone size are from that table. Counted in this sample were 95,000 to 100,000 clones; about 80% of them appeared once. The ten biggest clones cover roughly 22% of the sample.

General findings and caveats noted by the study authors: The quantity of clinical and demographic metadata differed by source and by participant and was supplied without curation.

Collaborating institutions collected whole blood in K2EDTA tubes following their own protocols. For TCRbeta analysis, collaborators shipped samples as frozen whole blood, isolated PBMCs, or DNA extracted from either of those sample types. The germline ends are 11 bases apart after V is trimmed by 6 bases and J by 2 bases. The CDR3 sequence holds 13 residues, the cysteine and phenylalanine included. Only CDR3 DNA is held: 39 bases, read in frame from base 1. Via the germline V gene, CDR1 is MNHEY and CDR2 SVGAGI. The chain is encoded by TRBV6-5 joined to TRBJ2-7; no confident D gene assignment can be made. Specimen: peripheral blood. The clonotype was recovered from a human donor in a cohort sampled during active COVID-19. The CDR3 region: CASSSTGTYEQYF. In nucleotides, the sequence is TGTGCCAGCAGCTCTACGGGTACCTACGAGCAGTACTTC.